This T cell receptor beta chain was obtained from a study of shared clonotypes between healthy human individuals. Trimming shortened V by 8 bases and J by 3 bases, and 13 bases separated the two germline ends. CDR1 is SEHNR, CDR2 FQNEAQ, per germline (reference sequence). CDR3 length equals 14 residues. The naive CD8 fraction comprised CD45RO-negative cells positively selected for CCR7 and excluded terminally differentiated effector memory CD45RA+ cells. In replicate PCRs of sorted subsets, about 200 ng DNA, approximately 30,000 T cell genomes, was used. Clones were read by immunoSEQ multiplex PCR, and TCRdb kept only the in-frame ones, dropping some. The sample lists around 1,900,000 clones, around 93% seen once, with less than 2% in the top ten.

The chain is built from TRBV7-9 and TRBJ2-2, with D perhaps matching TRBD2 (6 bases). Sequencing was carried out using naive CD8+ T cells from PBMCs. The sequence was obtained from a man aged 18 to 30 in good health. Some clones in this sample may be carry-over from other donors' samples. The CDR3 nucleotides read TGTGCCAGCGGGGTAGCGGTACACACCGGGGAGCTGTTTTTT. Translation gives CASGVAVHTGELFF.